The 10 T cell receptor beta chains presented below share a single source sample, sequenced in a study of blood T cell repertoires in COVID-19. TCRdb's copy holds only in-frame clones and misses some; the assay was immunoSEQ multiplex PCR. The data show approximately 450,000 clones, with around 88% seen just once and approximately 4.5% held by the top ten. The sample consisted of peripheral blood. Receptors were obtained from a woman in her 30s with acute or convalescent COVID-19.

The chain uses TRBV28 and TRBJ1-6; possible D gene TRBD1, 6 bases. V lost 4 bases, J lost 10 bases, and 14 bases lay in between. Germline V CDR1 and CDR2: MDHEN, SYDVKM. There are 14 residues in the CDR3. The CDR3 loop is CASSSGGPGSPLHF. CDR3 nucleotide sequence: TGTGCCAGCAGTTCCGGGGGGCCTGGCTCACCCCTCCACTTT.

This clone was detected only once. The V and J genes are TRBV7-8 and TRBJ1-5, with 7 bases fitting TRBD1. After removal of 0 bases from V and 6 bases from J, the junction contained 5 bases not matched to a gene. Germline V gene lookup returns CDR1 SGHVS and CDR2 FQNEAQ. This CDR3 spans 15 amino acids. The CDR3 sequence is CASSLADRDFQPQHF. Written as DNA, the CDR3 is TGTGCCAGCAGCTTAGCCGACAGGGACTTTCAGCCCCAGCATTTT.

The rearrangement joins TRBV12-2 to TRBJ2-2; TRBD2 is the table's D call and was not checked against the DNA. TRBV12-2 is a documented pseudogene. The CDR3 totals 17 residues. The CDR3 protein is CASRLSPGRPNTGELFF. In nucleotides, the CDR3 is TGTGCAAGTCGCTTATCGCCGGGGAGACCGAACACCGGGGAGCTGTTTTTT.

This clone came up once. The rearrangement links TRBV28 to TRBJ2-2, with D hard to call. V was cut by 6 bases and J by 5 bases, with 7 bases left in between. Per the germline V gene, CDR1 is MDHEN and CDR2 is SYDVKM. This CDR3 is 12 amino acids long. The CDR3 DNA follows: TGTGCCAGCAGGTCGACTACCGGGGAGCTGTTTTTT. Translated: CASRSTTGELFF.

This chain connects TRBV7-8 to TRBJ1-6; the match to TRBD1 covers 8 bases. J gave up 7 bases and V 4 bases, and 6 bases lay outside the gene matches. In germline, CDR1 is SGHVS, CDR2 FQNEAQ. There are 15 residues in the CDR3. This CDR3 is CASSYNRGRNSPLHF. The CDR3 DNA sequence: TGTGCCAGCAGCTACAACAGGGGGAGGAATTCACCCCTCCACTTT.

The chain uses TRBV29-1 and TRBJ2-3, with TRBD2 matching over 8 bases. The CDR3 contains 16 residues. Germline V gives CDR1 SQVTM, CDR2 ANQGSEA. J gave up 0 bases and V 6 bases, and 11 bases lay outside the gene matches. CDR3 coding DNA: TGCAGCGTCGGGGGGGCCGACGGTACTAGCACAGATACGCAGTATTTT. This encodes CSVGGADGTSTDTQYF.

The V gene is TRBV29-1, the J gene TRBJ1-1; D is ambiguous. Trimming took 3 bases from V and 0 from J, leaving 8 bases between them. The CDR3 covers 13 residues. Germline-derived CDR1 and CDR2 are SQVTM and ANQGSEA. CDR3 coding DNA: TGCAGCGTTGAGGCCGTTATGAACACTGAAGCTTTCTTT. Residues: CSVEAVMNTEAFF.

This clone was counted between two and nine times. The genes are TRBV27 and TRBJ2-7; D possibly corresponds to TRBD2 (6 bases). This CDR3 is 12 amino acids long. V was pared by 2 bases and J by 6 bases, with 8 bases between. Germline loops: CDR1 MNHEY, CDR2 SMNVEV (reference sequence). The CDR3, as DNA: TGTGCCAGCAGTTTAACGGGAGTCGAGCAGTACTTC. This encodes CASSLTGVEQYF.

This rearrangement joins TRBV7-9 to TRBJ1-2, with TRBD1 matching over 7 bases. Germline V CDR1 and CDR2: SEHNR, FQNEAQ (reference sequence). This CDR3 contains 15 residues. The ends lost 4 bases at V and 2 bases at J; junction bases unmatched: 7. CDR3 sequence: CASSSDREANYGYTF. The CDR3 DNA reads TGTGCCAGCAGCTCCGACAGGGAGGCAAACTATGGCTACACCTTC.

V is TRBV7-3 and J is TRBJ1-6; 9 bases line up with TRBD1. The germline CDR1 and CDR2 sequences are SGHTA and FQGTGA. This CDR3 spans 16 amino acids. V shed 5 bases, J shed 6 bases, and the junction held 8 bases outside the gene matches. CDR3 in DNA: TGTGCCAGCAGCCTGACAGGGGGACAGGTTAATTCACCCCTCCACTTT. It is translated as CASSLTGGQVNSPLHF.